Presented here are 18 T cell receptor beta chains from one specimen sequenced in a study of beta chain features in type 1 diabetes. Broader study findings: Moderately but significantly shorter TCRB CDR3s were found in Type 1 diabetes patients in all four CD4+ subsets.

Expressed TCRB transcripts were sequenced because the isolated RNA had all been reverse transcribed beforehand. Profiling relied on immunoSEQ multiplex PCR, and the TCRdb table lists in-frame clones only, not all of them. The sample has about 660,000 clones, 11% to 15% seen once. For these receptors, no antigen is known. Sequencing was performed on naive CD4+ T cells from blood. The receptor source for this set is a man aged 18 to 30 with type 1 diabetes.

A few counts support this clone. This rearrangement joins TRBV10-3 to TRBJ2-3; perhaps TRBD2 as D (5 bases). Per the germline V gene, CDR1 is ENHRY and CDR2 is SYGVKD. The CDR3 has 15 amino acids. V was clipped by 10 bases and J by 2 bases, with 19 bases between them. The CDR3, as DNA: TGTGCCACCGTGAACGAGGGAGCGAACACAGATACGCAGTATTTT. Translated, it gives CATVNEGANTDTQYF.

This CDR3 is CASRAREGYGYTF. The CDR3 DNA is TGTGCCAGCAGAGCCAGGGAAGGGTATGGCTACACCTTC. The rearrangement uses TRBV6-5 and TRBJ1-2; perhaps TRBD1 as D (5 bases). V lost 6 bases, J lost 5 bases, and 13 bases lay in between. The CDR3 runs 13 residues. The germline CDR1 and CDR2 sequences are MNHEY and SVGAGI.

This chain connects TRBV30 to TRBJ2-1, with 10 positions matching TRBD2. The germline V gene has CDR1 GTSNPN and CDR2 SVGIG (reference sequence). V shed 2 bases, J shed 9 bases, and the junction held 4 bases outside the gene matches. There are 13 residues in the CDR3. CDR3 loop: CAWSPSGGTEQFF. The CDR3 region has the DNA TGTGCCTGGAGTCCTAGCGGGGGAACTGAGCAGTTCTTC.

This clone was seen more than once but under ten times. The chain recombines TRBV5-1 with TRBJ1-1; D remains unclear. The length of the CDR3 is 13 residues. V lost 4 bases, J lost 7 bases, and 14 bases lay in between. Germline loops: CDR1 SGHRS, CDR2 YFSETQ. CDR3 nucleotides: TGCGCCAGCAGCGAGGACCGAAGTCATGAAGCTTTCTTT. Its protein is CASSEDRSHEAFF. Full variable domain (remainder filled in from reference TRBV5-1 and TRBJ1-1): KAGVTQTPRYLIKTRGQQVTLSCSPISGHRSVSWYQQTPGQGLQFLFEYFSETQRNKGNFPGRFSGRQFSNSRSEMNVSTLELGDSALYLCASSEDRSHEAFFGQGTRLTVV.

In this sample, this clone turned up a few times. In nucleotides, the CDR3 is TGTGCCAGCAGCCATCTCCGCGGGAGCTCCTACAATGAGCAGTTCTTC. This encodes CASSHLRGSSYNEQFF. V is TRBV4-2 and J is TRBJ2-1, with 7 bases that match TRBD2. Trimming took 3 bases from V and 0 from J; bases not matched to a gene: 5. The germline CDR1 and CDR2 sequences are LGHNA and YNFKEQ. CDR3 length equals 16 residues.

This chain connects TRBV9 to TRBJ1-1; 7 bases are a match to TRBD1. Per germline, CDR1 SGDLS and CDR2 YYNGEE. The CDR3 contains 15 residues. J gave up 4 bases and V 4 bases, and 10 bases lay outside the gene matches. The CDR3 DNA is TGTGCCAGCAGCCCTCAGACCGGGACAGTCACTGAAGCTTTCTTT. Amino acid sequence: CASSPQTGTVTEAFF.

This chain links TRBV2 with TRBJ2-6; D might be TRBD2 (5 bases). The ends were cut back, 4 bases at V and 0 bases at J, with 7 bases in the middle. This CDR3 spans 15 amino acids. The V gene's germline CDR1 is SNHLY and CDR2 FYNNEI. The CDR3 nucleotides read TGTGCCAGCAGTGGACGGGGCTCTGGGGCCAACGTCCTGACTTTC. Translating gives CASSGRGSGANVLTF.

This clone was counted only a few times. The sample contains more than one DNA sequence encoding this CDR3. This chain links TRBV5-1 with TRBJ2-3; D gene ambiguous. CDR3 length: 13 amino acids. Trimming removed 0 bases at V and 3 bases at J, with 5 bases between. Germline CDR1 is SGHRS and CDR2 is YFSETQ. This CDR3 is CASSLVGTDTQYF. CDR3 coding DNA: TGCGCCAGCAGCTTGGTTGGAACAGATACGCAGTATTTT.

The chain employs TRBV4-1 and TRBJ2-7; 15 bases map to TRBD2. Trimming at V came to 4 bases and at J to 6 bases, leaving 4 bases not matched to a gene. The germline V gene encodes CDR1 MGHRA and CDR2 YSYEKL. The CDR3 is made up of 15 amino acids. Written as DNA, the CDR3 is TGCGCCAGCAGCCCGGGACTAGCGGGAGGATCCGAGCAGTACTTC. This gives the protein CASSPGLAGGSEQYF.

The chain recombines TRBV9 with TRBJ1-1, with a tentative D call TRBD1 (6 bases). The germline V gene encodes CDR1 SGDLS and CDR2 YYNGEE. Trimming removed 0 bases at V and 4 bases at J, with 10 bases between. There are 14 residues in the CDR3. CDR3 bases: TGTGCCAGCAGCGTAGCTGGGACACTCACTGAAGCTTTCTTT. It is translated as CASSVAGTLTEAFF.

The CDR3 is CASSNPGGPYNEQFF. CDR3 nucleotide sequence: TGTGCCAGTAGTAATCCGGGGGGGCCCTACAATGAGCAGTTCTTC. The rearrangement uses TRBV19 and TRBJ2-1; TRBD2 agrees at 8 bases. Germline V lookup: CDR1 LNHDA, CDR2 SQIVND (reference sequence). This CDR3 spans 15 amino acids. The J segment lost 2 bases and the V segment lost 4 bases, leaving 4 bases of the junction unmatched.

The chain combines TRBV21-1 with TRBJ2-3; TRBD1 was called by the table and not checked on the DNA. TRBV21-1 is a pseudogene locus. This CDR3 has 17 residues. This chain's CDR3 is CASSKWGLNPSTDTQYF. In DNA form, the CDR3 reads TGTGCCAGCAGCAAGTGGGGCTTAAATCCGTCCACAGATACGCAGTATTTT.

This sequence joins TRBV9 and TRBJ1-1; no reliable D call. V was trimmed by 0 bases and J by 5 bases, leaving 5 bases between them. The CDR3 totals 12 residues. Germline values: CDR1 SGDLS, CDR2 YYNGEE. This chain's CDR3 is CASSVERTEAFF. CDR3 sequence (DNA): TGTGCCAGCAGCGTAGAGAGGACTGAAGCTTTCTTT.

The table lists this clone with a few counts. Distinct nucleotide sequences in the sample also encode this CDR3. The rearrangement links TRBV6-5 to TRBJ1-1, with D hard to call. Germline V gene lookup returns CDR1 MNHEY and CDR2 SVGAGI. V was cut by 5 bases and J by 1 base, with 8 bases left in between. The length of the CDR3 is 13 residues. The CDR3 here is CASSPTGNTEAFF. DNA for the CDR3: TGTGCCAGCAGTCCGACCGGGAACACTGAAGCTTTCTTT.

V gene TRBV11-3 combines with J gene TRBJ2-3, with TRBD2 matching over 7 bases. This CDR3 has 16 amino acids. Trimming removed 5 bases from V and 3 bases from J; junction bases left unmatched: 11. Germline-derived CDR1 and CDR2 are SGHNT and YENEEA. CDR3: CASSPPYGRGTDTQYF. The CDR3 DNA is TGTGCCAGCAGCCCACCGTATGGGAGGGGAACAGATACGCAGTATTTT.

This clone was picked up a small number of times. The chain is built from TRBV9 and TRBJ1-2; TRBD1 agrees at 8 bases. The CDR3 has 15 amino acids. The trim removed 0 bases at V and 4 bases at J, leaving 5 bases unmatched. Germline values: CDR1 SGDLS, CDR2 YYNGEE. CDR3 nucleotide sequence: TGTGCCAGCAGCGTAGAAGCAGGGGGCAGCTATGGCTACACCTTC. It encodes CASSVEAGGSYGYTF.

This clone was counted a few times. The rearrangement links TRBV14 to TRBJ2-7; D remains ambiguous. From germline, CDR1 is SGHDN and CDR2 FVKESK. This CDR3 is built from 16 residues. Deletions cut 4 bases from V and 3 bases from J, with 19 bases between. The CDR3 protein is CASSRSRFLGLYEQYF. Written as DNA, the CDR3 is TGTGCCAGCAGCCGAAGCAGGTTCTTGGGTCTCTACGAGCAGTACTTC.

This clone was seen a handful of times. J is TRBJ2-3 and V is TRBV7-9; TRBD1 might be the D (7 bases). The CDR3 has 15 amino acids. Germline values: CDR1 SEHNR, CDR2 FQNEAQ (reference sequence). V was trimmed by 5 bases and J by 1 base, leaving 13 bases between them. CDR3 sequence (DNA): TGTGCCAGCAGCCCACGGGGGACAGGCACAGATACGCAGTATTTT. This sequence encodes CASSPRGTGTDTQYF.